Listed below are T cell receptor beta chains from one sample, sequenced in a study of blood T cells in healthy people across ages. From the 5' RACE reads, TCRdb called clonotypes with MiXCR, one entry per CDR3 protein. The sample has about 780,000 distinct CDR3 sequences; less than 60% are singletons. Sequencing used blood. The origin of the receptors is a man aged 80 or over in good health. CDR3s include the opening cysteine and the closing phenylalanine or tryptophan. D genes are given only for firm matches. Only part of the rows carry a size: once, few, many, or a class if the clone is expanded.

V gene	D gene	J gene	clone size	CDR3 protein	CDR3 DNA
TRBV3-1	-	TRBJ2-5	-	CASSPPPGLSPEYF	TGTGCCAGCAGCCCCCCGCCAGGGCTTTCTCCAGAGTACTTC
TRBV7-3	-	TRBJ2-7	many	CASSLTGRWIDEQYF	TGTGCCAGCAGCTTAACCGGGAGATGGATAGACGAGCAGTACTTC
TRBV25-1	-	TRBJ2-7	-	CASSDGGLYEQYF	TGTGCCAGCAGTGATGGTGGTCTTTACGAGCAGTACTTC
TRBV5-1	-	TRBJ2-7	-	CASSLGAEDEQYF	TGCGCCAGCAGCTTGGGGGCTGAGGACGAGCAGTACTTC
TRBV15	TRBD2	TRBJ2-1	-	CATSRVLAGGYNEQFF	TGTGCCACCAGCAGAGTACTAGCGGGGGGGTACAATGAGCAGTTCTTC
TRBV7-2	TRBD2	TRBJ2-1	few	CASSLTSGSENEQFF	TGTGCCAGCAGCTTGACTAGCGGGAGTGAGAATGAGCAGTTCTTC
TRBV20-1	-	TRBJ1-5	-	CSAIPLEGYNQPQHF	TGCAGTGCCATACCCTTGGAGGGTTACAATCAGCCCCAGCATTTT
TRBV12-3/TRBV12-4	-	TRBJ2-3	-	CASSFGGVSADTQYF	TGTGCCAGCAGTTTCGGGGGAGTCTCTGCAGATACGCAGTATTTT
TRBV28	TRBD2	TRBJ2-4	-	CASSLYPRGNAGGRKNIQYF	TGTGCCAGCAGTTTATACCCTCGTGGGAATGCGGGAGGCAGAAAAAACATTCAGTACTTC
TRBV12-3/TRBV12-4	-	TRBJ1-1	few	CASTPGQTNTEAFF	TGTGCCAGCACCCCGGGACAAACGAACACTGAAGCTTTCTTT
TRBV3-1	-	TRBJ2-6	once	CASNQAGANVLTF	TGTGCCAGCAACCAAGCTGGGGCCAACGTCCTGACTTTC
TRBV7-2	TRBD1	TRBJ1-3	-	CASSLAARTGLSGNTIYF	TGTGCCAGCAGCCTAGCGGCACGGACAGGGCTCTCTGGAAACACCATATATTTT
TRBV9	TRBD2	TRBJ2-7	few	CASGEPGEQYF	TGTGCGAGCGGGGAGCCGGGGGAGCAGTACTTC
TRBV12-3/TRBV12-4	-	TRBJ2-3	-	CASSTWMVATSTDTQYF	TGTGCCAGCAGTACATGGATGGTAGCGACTAGCACAGATACGCAGTATTTT
TRBV12-3/TRBV12-4	-	TRBJ2-7	few	CASSSDSSYEQYF	TGTGCCAGCAGTTCGGACAGTTCCTACGAGCAGTACTTC
TRBV9	-	TRBJ2-7	few	CASSPPFPDYYGGGSYEQYF	TGTGCCAGCAGCCCACCCTTCCCCGACTATTACGGGGGAGGTTCCTACGAGCAGTACTTC
TRBV7-9	-	TRBJ2-3	-	CASSSRRTENTDTQYF	TGTGCCAGCAGCTCCCGACGAACAGAGAACACAGATACGCAGTATTTT
TRBV9	TRBD2	TRBJ2-2	-	CASSLTSGSLGTGELFF	TGTGCCAGCAGCCTGACTAGCGGGAGTTTGGGCACCGGGGAGCTGTTTTTT
TRBV20-1	-	TRBJ2-3	few	CSARNEGPEDTQYF	TGCAGTGCTAGAAATGAGGGACCGGAAGATACGCAGTATTTT
TRBV6-1	-	TRBJ2-3	-	CASSEAGTHTQYF	TGTGCCAGCAGTGAAGCCGGAACACATACGCAGTATTTT
TRBV5-1	TRBD2	TRBJ2-5	-	CASSGTSPSLRETQYF	TGCGCCAGCAGCGGGACTAGCCCGAGCTTGCGAGAGACCCAGTACTTC
TRBV12-3/TRBV12-4	-	TRBJ1-4	-	CASGFPSINEKLFF	TGTGCCAGCGGGTTTCCGTCCATTAATGAAAAACTGTTTTTT
TRBV3-1	-	TRBJ2-7	-	CASSQGLRLGTLSQYF	TGTGCCAGCAGCCAAGGCCTTAGACTAGGGACCCTTAGCCAGTACTTC
TRBV10-1	-	TRBJ2-7	-	CASSDPGTYEQYF	TGCGCCAGCAGTGATCCCGGGACCTACGAGCAGTACTTC
TRBV28	TRBD1	TRBJ1-2	-	CASNVEDRAGYTF	TGTGCCAGCAACGTTGAAGACAGGGCCGGCTACACCTTC
TRBV4-3	-	TRBJ2-3	-	CASSQDNHVADTQYF	TGCGCCAGCAGCCAAGATAACCACGTAGCAGATACGCAGTATTTT
TRBV20-1	-	TRBJ2-3	-	CSAGDFSGPSTDTQYF	TGCAGTGCTGGAGACTTTAGCGGCCCCAGCACAGATACGCAGTATTTT
TRBV4-1	-	TRBJ2-1	-	CASSQVNRVNEQFF	TGCGCCAGCAGCCAGGTAAACAGGGTAAATGAGCAGTTCTTC
TRBV6-2/TRBV6-3	TRBD2	TRBJ2-1	once	CASSWTSGTGNEQFF	TGTGCCAGCAGCTGGACTAGCGGGACGGGCAATGAGCAGTTCTTC
TRBV5-1	-	TRBJ2-7	many	CASSSGVYEQYF	TGCGCCAGCAGCTCGGGCGTCTACGAGCAGTACTTC
TRBV20-1	TRBD2	TRBJ2-1	-	CSASHRAPWAGGDEQFF	TGCAGTGCTAGTCACCGGGCCCCCTGGGCGGGAGGCGATGAGCAGTTCTTC
TRBV3-1	-	TRBJ2-5	-	CASSQEGRKETQYF	TGTGCCAGCAGCCAAGAAGGGCGGAAAGAGACCCAGTACTTC
TRBV11-3	-	TRBJ1-2	-	CASSRDIGDGYTF	TGTGCCAGCAGCCGGGATATAGGGGATGGCTACACCTTC
TRBV7-2	TRBD2	TRBJ2-1	many	CASSLDPPLAGYSNEQFF	TGTGCCAGCAGCTTAGACCCCCCGCTAGCGGGATATAGCAATGAGCAGTTCTTC
TRBV6-5	-	TRBJ2-5	few	CASRNSGETQYF	TGTGCCAGCAGAAATAGCGGAGAGACCCAGTACTTC
TRBV20-1	TRBD1	TRBJ1-5	-	CSARQGANQPQHF	TGCAGTGCTCGACAGGGGGCGAACCAGCCCCAGCATTTT
TRBV6-1	TRBD1	TRBJ2-3	few	CASSAYGTGVGDTQYF	TGTGCCAGCAGTGCCTACGGGACAGGGGTTGGAGATACGCAGTATTTT
TRBV20-1	TRBD2	TRBJ2-1	-	CSARAPGLARYNEQFF	TGCAGTGCTAGAGCGCCCGGACTAGCGCGATACAATGAGCAGTTCTTC
TRBV10-3	TRBD1	TRBJ2-6	many	CAISEDRVLAGANVLTF	TGTGCCATCAGTGAAGACAGGGTCTTGGCTGGGGCCAACGTCCTGACTTTC
TRBV12-3/TRBV12-4	TRBD2	TRBJ2-1	few	CASSPGTSAQNHEQFF	TGTGCCAGCAGCCCTGGGACTAGCGCCCAGAACCATGAGCAGTTCTTC
TRBV20-1	-	TRBJ2-1	few	CSAHVTAKAYNEQFF	TGCAGTGCTCACGTAACGGCCAAGGCCTACAATGAGCAGTTCTTC
TRBV12-3/TRBV12-4	-	TRBJ1-5	-	CASSSDGGQPQHF	TGTGCCAGCAGTTCCGATGGGGGACAGCCCCAGCATTTT
TRBV9	TRBD1	TRBJ2-7	few	CASSGAGTGSYEQYF	TGTGCCAGCAGCGGAGCCGGGACAGGCTCCTACGAGCAGTACTTC
TRBV15	-	TRBJ2-2	few	CATSGTIRGLNTGELFF	TGTGCCACCAGCGGAACGATCCGGGGATTAAACACCGGGGAGCTGTTTTTT
TRBV10-3	-	TRBJ2-7	-	CAISESTLEQYF	TGTGCCATCAGTGAGTCTACCCTCGAGCAGTACTTC
TRBV20-1	-	TRBJ2-3	-	CSARDPIYTDTQYF	TGCAGTGCTAGGGACCCTATATACACAGATACGCAGTATTTT
TRBV27	TRBD1	TRBJ2-1	few	CASSLLTGGPYNEQFF	TGTGCCAGCAGTCTTCTGACAGGGGGCCCCTACAATGAGCAGTTCTTC
TRBV4-2	-	TRBJ2-3	-	CASSQGRGAGQTTDTQYF	TGTGCCAGCAGCCAAGGTCGGGGAGCGGGCCAAACCACAGATACGCAGTATTTT
TRBV12-3/TRBV12-4	-	TRBJ1-5	many	CASSLNGNQPQHF	TGTGCCAGCAGTTTAAACGGGAATCAGCCCCAGCATTTT
TRBV10-3	TRBD1	TRBJ2-5	-	CAIRTGIEETQYF	TGCGCCATCAGGACAGGGATTGAAGAGACCCAGTACTTC